These 24 T cell receptor beta chains were sequenced from one sample in a study of shared clonotypes between healthy human individuals. Sequenced by immunoSEQ multiplex PCR; TCRdb stores in-frame clones only, minus some. The sample includes approximately 2,000,000 clones, 85% to 95% of them seen just once. The sample was naive CD4+ T cells from PBMCs. Sample subset: CD45RA+ positively selected. These receptors were obtained from a man younger than 30 in good health. Some clones in this sample may be carry-over from other donors' samples.

The CDR3 DNA reads as TGTGCCAGCAGCGACAGGGGGTACACAGATACGCAGTATTTT. This encodes CASSDRGYTDTQYF. The chain joins TRBV6-6 to TRBJ2-3; 9 bases are a match to TRBD1. The junction had 3 bases not matched to a gene; V was cut back by 6 bases and J by 2 bases. This CDR3 has 14 residues. Per germline, CDR1 MNHNY and CDR2 SVGAGI (reference sequence).

Concerning this clone itself: Other DNA sequences in this sample translate to the same CDR3. The CDR3, as DNA: TGTGCCAGCAGGCGGACCTCCTACGAGCAGTACTTC. This translates into CASRRTSYEQYF. The chain has TRBV28 and TRBJ2-7; D gene ambiguous. V lost 6 bases and J 0 bases, leaving 6 bases between the germline ends. CDR3 length equals 12 residues. Germline V lookup: CDR1 MDHEN, CDR2 SYDVKM. The full variable domain, completed using reference TRBV28 and TRBJ2-7, is DVKVTQSSRYLVKRTGEKVFLECVQDMDHENMFWYRQDPGLGLRLIYFSYDVKMKEKGDIPEGYSVSREKKERFSLILESASTNQTSMYLCASRRTSYEQYFGPGTRLTVT.

As for this clone: Other nucleotide sequences from this sample produce the same CDR3. The CDR3 sequence is CASSFPDTSNTGELFF. CDR3 nucleotide sequence: TGCGCCAGCAGCTTTCCGGACACTTCGAACACCGGGGAGCTGTTTTTT. This chain links TRBV5-1 with TRBJ2-2; the D gene is possibly TRBD1 (5 bases). The V end lost 2 bases, the J end lost 0 bases, and 11 bases lay between the germline ends. In germline, CDR1 is SGHRS, CDR2 YFSETQ. The CDR3 is made up of 16 amino acids.

This chain uses TRBV5-1 with TRBJ2-3; D is undetermined. This CDR3 comprises 13 residues. V was shortened by 4 bases and J by 5 bases, with 11 bases between the two germline ends. Looked up from germline, CDR1 is SGHRS and CDR2 is YFSETQ. DNA for the CDR3: TGCGCCAGCAGCCGAGGTATGAGAGATACGCAGTATTTT. This sequence encodes CASSRGMRDTQYF.

The chain is built from TRBV7-8 and TRBJ2-1; 10 nucleotides agree with TRBD2. The CDR3 is 16 residues long. CDR1 is SGHVS and CDR2 is FQNEAQ in the germline V gene. The V gene end was trimmed by 1 base and the J gene end by 5 bases; junction bases not matched to a gene: 5. CDR3 nucleotide sequence: TGTGCCAGCAGCTTAGGGACTAGCGGAGCCCACAATGAGCAGTTCTTC. Protein product: CASSLGTSGAHNEQFF.

The rearrangement links TRBV27 to TRBJ1-4; TRBD1 might be the D (5 bases). The CDR3 is 14 residues long. From germline, CDR1 is MNHEY and CDR2 SMNVEV (reference sequence). The V and J ends lost 8 bases and 7 bases respectively, with 17 bases between them. CDR3 in DNA: TGTGCCAGCGCCCCTTACGAGGGACTTGAAAAACTGTTTTTT. Its translation is CASAPYEGLEKLFF.

V usage is TRBV4-2 and J usage is TRBJ2-3, with D perhaps matching TRBD2 (5 bases). The V gene's germline CDR1 is LGHNA and CDR2 YNFKEQ. Trimming left V 0 bases short and J 2 bases short, with 15 bases between. The CDR3 has 17 residues. Here the CDR3 DNA reads TGTGCCAGCAGCCAAGATATGATGGTAGCGTACACAGATACGCAGTATTTT. Encoded protein: CASSQDMMVAYTDTQYF.

This chain links TRBV7-2 with TRBJ2-7, with 11 bases matching TRBD2. Germline values: CDR1 SGHTA, CDR2 FQGNSA. The CDR3 length is 16 residues. Losses at the gene ends were 4 bases for V and 2 bases for J; bases not matched to a gene: 7. The CDR3 loop is CASSSRLAGPPYEQYF. CDR3 in DNA: TGTGCCAGCAGCTCTCGACTAGCGGGACCCCCCTACGAGCAGTACTTC.

In its sample, this clone was seen once. V gene TRBV7-9 combines with J gene TRBJ1-4; D is ambiguous. CDR1 is SEHNR, CDR2 FQNEAQ, per germline (reference sequence). The CDR3 has 15 amino acids. V lost 4 bases, J lost 3 bases, and 12 bases lay in between. The CDR3 is CASSSQGGPNEKLFF. As DNA, the CDR3 is TGTGCCAGCAGCTCCCAAGGAGGACCTAATGAAAAACTGTTTTTT. Based on the CDR3 plus reference TRBV7-9 and TRBJ1-4, the full variable domain is DTGVSQNPRHKITKRGQNVTFRCDPISEHNRLYWYRQTLGQGPEFLTYFQNEAQLEKSRLLSDRFSAERPKGSFSTLEIQRTEQGDSAMYLCASSSQGGPNEKLFFGSGTQLSVL.

J is TRBJ1-4 and V is TRBV9; D is undetermined. The V gene's germline CDR1 is SGDLS and CDR2 YYNGEE. CDR3 size: 16 residues. Trimming removed 0 bases at V and 0 bases at J, with 9 bases between. CDR3 sequence reads: CASSVALIATNEKLFF. CDR3 coding DNA: TGTGCCAGCAGCGTAGCCCTAATTGCAACTAATGAAAAACTGTTTTTT.

The chain has TRBV11-2 and TRBJ2-1, with D possibly being TRBD1 or TRBD2 (5 bases each). The germline V and J ends were trimmed by 6 bases and 0 bases, with 15 bases remaining between them. CDR1 is SGHAT and CDR2 is FQNNGV in the germline V gene. This CDR3 comprises 16 residues. The CDR3 here is CASRHFRESSYNEQFF. In nucleotides, the CDR3 is TGTGCCAGCAGACACTTCAGGGAGTCCTCCTACAATGAGCAGTTCTTC.

V is TRBV28 and J is TRBJ2-7; tentative D call: TRBD2 (6 bases). V was trimmed by 6 bases and J by 5 bases, leaving 11 bases between them. Per the germline V gene, CDR1 is MDHEN and CDR2 is SYDVKM. The CDR3 covers 12 residues. The CDR3 DNA reads as TGTGCCAGCAGGCTAGCGAGCCACGAGCAGTACTTC. Translating gives CASRLASHEQYF.

The chain carries TRBV19 and TRBJ2-1; TRBD2 matches at 9 bases. The length of the CDR3 is 14 residues. The V and J ends lost 6 bases and 7 bases, in that order; junction bases with no gene match: 7. Germline CDR1 reads LNHDA; CDR2 reads SQIVND (reference sequence). The CDR3 sequence is CASRTTSGGNEQFF. CDR3 coding DNA: TGTGCCAGTAGGACGACTAGCGGAGGGAATGAGCAGTTCTTC.

This rearrangement joins TRBV6-1 to TRBJ2-2; a weak D match, TRBD1 (5 bases). In germline, CDR1 is MNHNS, CDR2 SASEGT. Trimming cost V 5 bases and J 5 bases, with 9 bases left between them. This CDR3 comprises 13 residues. The CDR3 DNA follows: TGTGCCAGCAGTAATAGGGGTACCGGGGAGCTGTTTTTT. Translated, it gives CASSNRGTGELFF.

The chain has TRBV18 and TRBJ2-1, with D perhaps TRBD2 (6 bases). Germline V gene sequence: CDR1 KGHSH, CDR2 LQKENI. V dropped 0 bases and J dropped 10 bases, with 10 bases sitting between them. This CDR3 comprises 13 residues. The CDR3 nucleotides are TGTGCCAGCTCACCACCGTCCGGGAGCGAGCAGTTCTTC. It is translated as CASSPPSGSEQFF.

The V call is TRBV16, the J call TRBJ1-1; no definite D call. The length of the CDR3 is 13 residues. Looked up from germline, CDR1 is KGHSY and CDR2 is FQNENV. Trimming cost V 2 bases and J 1 base, with 5 bases left between them. The CDR3 nucleotides read TGTGCCAGCAGCCAACAGCCGAACACTGAAGCTTTCTTT. It encodes CASSQQPNTEAFF.

This clone was seen once. V and J are TRBV28 and TRBJ1-4, with 7 nucleotides matching TRBD1. The CDR3 runs to 15 residues. V lost 5 bases, J lost 10 bases, and 13 bases stayed unmatched. CDR1 and CDR2 from the germline V gene are MDHEN and SYDVKM. The CDR3 loop reads CASSPIGQAGLKLFF. CDR3 nucleotides: TGTGCCAGCAGTCCTATCGGACAGGCCGGCTTAAAACTGTTTTTT.

This clone was counted only a few times. CDR3 DNA sequence: TGCAGTGCTAGCCAGGACGTCGAGTCTTTCTTT. This codes for CSASQDVESFF. The chain uses TRBV20-1 and TRBJ1-1; D is ambiguous. Looked up from germline, CDR1 is DFQATT and CDR2 is SNEGSKA (reference sequence). The germline V and J ends were trimmed by 3 bases and 12 bases, with 14 bases remaining between them. CDR3 length equals 11 residues.

The chain is built from TRBV6-1 and TRBJ1-2, with 10 positions matching TRBD1. Looked up from germline, CDR1 is MNHNS and CDR2 is SASEGT. J was trimmed by 3 bases and V by 3 bases; bases with no gene match: 7. The CDR3 is 16 residues long. The CDR3 loop reads CASSDPGTGVYYGYTF. CDR3 DNA: TGTGCCAGCAGTGACCCCGGGACAGGGGTTTACTATGGCTACACCTTC.

This clone appeared a single time. The chain has TRBV11-2 and TRBJ2-2; D unresolved. The CDR3 totals 14 residues. Germline values: CDR1 SGHAT, CDR2 FQNNGV. The V and J ends lost 2 bases and 0 bases respectively, with 4 bases between them. CDR3 residues: CASSLTANTGELFF. The CDR3 DNA follows: TGTGCCAGCAGCTTAACAGCGAACACCGGGGAGCTGTTTTTT.

CDR3 in DNA: TGTGCCAGCAGTTCTCCCGGACTAGGCCCCGGGGAGCTGTTTTTT. As protein: CASSSPGLGPGELFF. This chain joins TRBV28 and TRBJ2-2; TRBD2 agrees at 7 bases. The CDR3 spans 15 residues. Germline lookup yields CDR1 MDHEN and CDR2 SYDVKM. Trimming cost V 4 bases and J 6 bases; bases outside gene matches: 8.

The chain employs TRBV27 and TRBJ2-7; D may be TRBD1 (6 bases). The germline CDR1 and CDR2 sequences are MNHEY and SMNVEV (reference sequence). V lost 5 bases to trimming and J lost 2 bases, with 22 bases between them. This CDR3 is built from 17 residues. CDR3 region: CASSLNTRDILTYEQYF. Here the CDR3 DNA reads TGTGCCAGCAGTCTAAACACCCGGGACATTCTTACCTACGAGCAGTACTTC.

V and J are TRBV7-9 and TRBJ2-7; the D is unclear. CDR1 and CDR2 (germline): SEHNR, FQNEAQ (reference sequence). V was pared by 5 bases and J by 3 bases, with 14 bases between. This CDR3 comprises 14 residues. The CDR3 coding sequence is TGTGCCAGCAGCAGATATTCGGACGTCTACGAGCAGTACTTC. It specifies CASSRYSDVYEQYF.

This rearrangement joins TRBV11-3 to TRBJ2-1, with 7 bases matching TRBD2. Germline loops: CDR1 SGHNT, CDR2 YENEEA. V shed 4 bases and J 0 bases; nucleotides not matched to a gene: 9. This CDR3 has 17 residues. DNA of the CDR3: TGTGCCAGCAGCTCACCCCCGCGGGGGTTCTCCTACAATGAGCAGTTCTTC. This gives the protein CASSSPPRGFSYNEQFF.